The T cell receptor (beta chain) under discussion was sequenced for a study of cytomegalovirus exposure and HLA in healthy donors. Overall study results and limits: TCR sequences were mostly rare, though some public TCRs occurred in many donors.

Sequencing was performed with immunoSEQ multiplex PCR; in TCRdb, only in-frame clones are kept and a portion is missing. This table holds roughly 50,000 clones, around 90% found once. The donors were part of the roughly 130-subject validation cohort, which stood apart from the roughly 670-subject first cohort. For this clone: The antigen is undetermined.

The CDR3 is 14 amino acids. Germline-derived CDR1 and CDR2 are MNHEY and SVGAGI. Trimming removed 2 bases at V and 4 bases at J, with 12 bases between. The specimen was PBMCs. This TCR came from a man between 18 and 35 years old in good health and CMV-seronegative. This sequence joins TRBV6-5 and TRBJ2-7; TRBD1 might be the D (6 bases). As DNA, the CDR3 is TGTGCCAGCAGTTACAAGGACAGAGGGTACGAGCAGTACTTC. Its protein product is CASSYKDRGYEQYF.